One sample yielded the 29 T cell receptor beta chains listed below, sequenced in a study of immune evolution from preneoplasia to lung adenocarcinoma. TCRdb keeps only in-frame clones here, not all; method: immunoSEQ multiplex PCR. There are 25,000 to 30,000 clones in the sample; roughly 74% occur only once, and 5% to 7% lies in the top ten. The material sequenced was FFPE invasive lung adenocarcinoma tissue. The receptor source for this set is a person in their sixties or seventies with invasive lung adenocarcinoma. Some clones in this sample may be carry-over from other donors' samples.

The chain couples TRBV9 to TRBJ2-3; D is unresolved. V gave up 4 bases and J gave up 5 bases, with 20 bases separating them. The CDR3 extends over 16 amino acids. CDR1 is SGDLS and CDR2 is YYNGEE in the germline V gene. The CDR3 DNA is TGTGCCAGCAGCCCCCCGGCCCGACCTAGGAGAGATACGCAGTATTTT. Protein sequence: CASSPPARPRRDTQYF.

The rearrangement joins TRBV29-1 to TRBJ2-3; D uncertain. V was cut by 6 bases and J by 2 bases, with 12 bases left in between. CDR1 SQVTM and CDR2 ANQGSEA come from the germline V gene. CDR3 length: 13 amino acids. As DNA, the CDR3 is TGCAGCGTAAAAGGATACCTCACAGATACGCAGTATTTT. This encodes CSVKGYLTDTQYF.

The chain couples TRBV30 to TRBJ2-1; 9 bases fit TRBD2. V was pared by 4 bases and J by 4 bases, with 5 bases of the junction left unmatched. This CDR3 is built from 14 residues. Germline assignment: CDR1 GTSNPN and CDR2 SVGIG (reference sequence). The CDR3 region is CAWNSGSDYNEQFF. CDR3 sequence (DNA): TGTGCCTGGAATAGCGGGAGCGATTACAATGAGCAGTTCTTC.

The rearrangement joins TRBV19 to TRBJ2-4; possibly TRBD1 for D (5 bases). The CDR3 length is 21 residues. Germline values: CDR1 LNHDA, CDR2 SQIVND (reference sequence). Between the trimmed V and J ends, which lost 5 bases and 4 bases, there was a span of 33 bases. The CDR3 is CASSAQWLAGIGALGKNIQYF. CDR3 DNA: TGTGCCAGTAGTGCGCAATGGCTGGCAGGGATTGGGGCCTTGGGGAAAAACATTCAGTACTTC.

This sequence joins TRBV7-2 and TRBJ2-1, with unresolved D. The CDR3 is 13 amino acids. CDR1 is SGHTA and CDR2 is FQGNSA in the germline V gene. Trimming pared 5 bases from V and 0 bases from J, leaving 5 bases between. This CDR3 reads CASSPNSYNEQFF. The CDR3 DNA reads TGTGCCAGCAGCCCCAACTCCTACAATGAGCAGTTCTTC.

V usage is TRBV5-6 and J usage is TRBJ2-7, with D uncertain. V was cut by 4 bases and J by 0 bases, with 8 bases left in between. The CDR3 extends over 13 amino acids. Germline V gene sequence: CDR1 SGHDT, CDR2 YYEEEE. CDR3 residues: CASSPPSSYEQYF. Here the CDR3 DNA reads TGTGCCAGCAGCCCGCCAAGCTCCTACGAGCAGTACTTC. The complete variable domain, with remaining parts taken from reference TRBV5-6 and TRBJ2-7, reads DAGVTQSPTHLIKTRGQQVTLRCSPKSGHDTVSWYQQALGQGPQFIFQYYEEEERQRGNFPDRFSGHQFPNYSSELNVNALLLGDSALYLCASSPPSSYEQYFGPGTRLTVT.

The chain couples TRBV19 to TRBJ2-7; TRBD2 matches at 7 bases. The length of the CDR3 is 13 residues. J was trimmed by 5 bases and V by 3 bases; bases with no gene match: 4. Per the germline V gene, CDR1 is LNHDA and CDR2 is SQIVND (reference sequence). For the CDR3, the DNA is TGTGCCAGTAGTATGCTGGGGAGGGACGAGCAGTACTTC. It codes for CASSMLGRDEQYF.

V usage is TRBV4-2 and J usage is TRBJ1-2, with no clear D. V was pared by 1 base and J by 4 bases, with 7 bases between. The germline gives CDR1 LGHNA, CDR2 YNFKEQ. This CDR3 has 13 residues. CDR3 sequence reads: CASSQGLLYGYTF. CDR3 DNA sequence: TGTGCCAGCAGCCAAGGACTCCTCTATGGCTACACCTTC.

This clone was seen more than once but under ten times. The rearrangement joins TRBV10-3 to TRBJ1-5; 11 bases are shared with TRBD1. Germline trimming cut 4 bases from V and 5 bases from J; bases unmatched to any gene: 4. The CDR3 loop spans 15 amino acids. The germline V gene encodes CDR1 ENHRY and CDR2 SYGVKD. Here the CDR3 reads CAISARTGGDQPQHF. The CDR3 DNA reads as TGTGCCATCAGTGCCCGGACAGGGGGCGATCAGCCCCAGCATTTT.

This clone has just a few counts. The rearrangement uses TRBV30 and TRBJ1-1, with 7 bases that match TRBD1. With V trimmed by 4 bases and J by 8 bases, 10 bases remained unmatched. The CDR3 is 13 residues long. The germline CDR1 and CDR2 sequences are GTSNPN and SVGIG (reference sequence). CDR3 sequence: CAWMDRRIGEAFF. The CDR3 bases are TGTGCCTGGATGGACAGGAGAATAGGAGAAGCTTTCTTT.

This rearrangement joins TRBV5-1 to TRBJ2-3; TRBD1 is a possible D gene (5 bases). Germline values: CDR1 SGHRS, CDR2 YFSETQ. V shed 5 bases and J shed 1 base, with 5 bases lying between them. This CDR3 has 12 residues. CDR3 sequence (DNA): TGCGCCAGCAGGACAGGCACAGATACGCAGTATTTT. The encoded protein is CASRTGTDTQYF.

This clone was seen just once. The chain recombines TRBV6-6 with TRBJ2-7; 8 nucleotides line up with TRBD1. In germline, CDR1 is MNHNY, CDR2 SVGAGI (reference sequence). V lost 3 bases, J lost 3 bases, and 4 bases stayed unmatched. There are 14 residues in the CDR3. CDR3 protein: CASSYPDRGYEQYF. CDR3 nucleotides: TGTGCCAGCAGTTATCCCGACAGGGGCTACGAGCAGTACTTC.

This chain joins TRBV11-2 and TRBJ1-1; a possible D gene is TRBD1 (5 bases). Germline lookup yields CDR1 SGHAT and CDR2 FQNNGV. The CDR3 sequence is 17 residues long. Trimming pared 2 bases from V and 5 bases from J, leaving 21 bases between. CDR3: CASSLNGGAPGGTEAFF. For the CDR3, the DNA is TGTGCCAGCAGCTTAAATGGAGGGGCGCCGGGTGGAACTGAAGCTTTCTTT.

J is TRBJ1-2 and V is TRBV28, with 8 positions matching TRBD1. The junction had 13 bases not matched to a gene; V was cut back by 7 bases and J by 6 bases. Germline CDR1 MDHEN, CDR2 SYDVKM. This CDR3 comprises 15 residues. CDR3 nucleotide sequence: TGTGCCAGCACCCCGGGGGGCAGGGGGCTTAATGGCTACACCTTC. Translation gives CASTPGGRGLNGYTF.

The table lists this clone with a few counts. The rearrangement links TRBV11-2 to TRBJ2-2; 10 bases are shared with TRBD2. CDR3 length: 17 amino acids. Germline V gene sequence: CDR1 SGHAT, CDR2 FQNNGV. The junction had 7 bases not matched to a gene; V was cut back by 6 bases and J by 0 bases. CDR3 in DNA: TGTGCCAGCAGGAAGCTAGCGGGAGCGGCGAACACCGGGGAGCTGTTTTTT. Protein: CASRKLAGAANTGELFF.

This clone was detected a few times. The junction and the germline gene differ at one end; a read error may be behind it. V is TRBV7-7 and J is TRBJ2-5; the match to TRBD1 covers 11 bases. In germline, CDR1 is SSHAT, CDR2 FNYEAQ (reference sequence). The CDR3 has 15 amino acids. The CDR3 region has the DNA TGTGCTAGCAGCCTTCGGACAGGGGGCGCCCAGACCCAGTACTTC. Its translation: CASSLRTGGAQTQYF. Together with reference TRBV7-7 and TRBJ2-5, the CDR3 gives the full variable domain: GAGVSQSPRYKVTKRGQDVTLRCDPISSHATLYWYQQALGQGPEFLTYFNYEAQPDKSGLPSDRFSAERPEGSISTLTIQRTEQRDSAMYRCASSLRTGGAQTQYFGPGTRLLVL.

The chain recombines TRBV5-1 with TRBJ2-5, with TRBD1 identical over 7 bases. CDR3 length: 13 residues. Trimming removed 4 bases from V and 2 bases from J; junction bases left unmatched: 2. Germline V gene sequence: CDR1 SGHRS, CDR2 YFSETQ. The CDR3 DNA follows: TGCGCCAGCAGCCGGGGACAGCAAGAGACCCAGTACTTC. It translates to CASSRGQQETQYF.

This clone was observed once. The chain employs TRBV6-1 and TRBJ1-5; D possibly corresponds to TRBD1 (6 bases). Trimming removed 1 base from V and 4 bases from J, with 11 bases in between. Germline V gene sequence: CDR1 MNHNS, CDR2 SASEGT. There are 15 residues in the CDR3. In DNA, the CDR3 is TGTGCCAGCAGTGAAGAGGGGGGTTGGAATCAGCCCCAGCATTTT. It specifies CASSEEGGWNQPQHF.

The chain is built from TRBV15 and TRBJ1-5, with TRBD1 as a possible D gene (5 bases). This CDR3 has 14 residues. V dropped 1 base and J dropped 5 bases, with 9 bases sitting between them. CDR1 is LNHNV, CDR2 YYDKDF, per germline (reference sequence). This chain's CDR3 is CATSRGTGHQPQHF. As DNA, the CDR3 is TGTGCCACCAGCAGAGGTACAGGCCATCAGCCCCAGCATTTT. Full variable domain (missing parts from reference TRBV15 and TRBJ1-5): DAMVIQNPRYQVTQFGKPVTLSCSQTLNHNVMYWYQQKSSQAPKLLFHYYDKDFNNEADTPDNFQSRRPNTSFCFLDIRSPGLGDTAMYLCATSRGTGHQPQHFGDGTRLSIL.

As DNA, the CDR3 is TGTGCCAGCAGCGGGACAGGGCCCGGGGAGCTGTTTTTT. It is translated as CASSGTGPGELFF. The chain employs TRBV6-4 and TRBJ2-2; TRBD1 agrees at 9 bases. V shed 6 bases and J 6 bases; nucleotides not matched to a gene: 2. The V gene's germline CDR1 is MRHNA and CDR2 SNTAGT. CDR3 length: 13 amino acids.

This rearrangement joins TRBV18 to TRBJ2-3; D perhaps matches TRBD2 (6 bases). V gave up 3 bases and J gave up 2 bases, with 15 bases separating them. CDR1 and CDR2 from the germline V gene are KGHSH and LQKENI. The CDR3 extends over 16 amino acids. CDR3 nucleotides: TGTGCCAGCTCACCGCAACCGGGACTGCCCACAGATACGCAGTATTTT. Translating it yields CASSPQPGLPTDTQYF.

The rearrangement links TRBV29-1 to TRBJ2-1, with D perhaps matching TRBD2 (6 bases). Trimming removed 3 bases from V and 5 bases from J, with 17 bases in between. Germline CDR1 and CDR2: SQVTM and ANQGSEA. The CDR3 consists of 15 residues. In DNA form, the CDR3 reads TGCAGCGTTGAGGACGGACTAATCAGGGACAATGAGCAGTTCTTC. Translation: CSVEDGLIRDNEQFF.

V usage is TRBV28 and J usage is TRBJ2-1; TRBD2 agrees at 7 bases. J lost 2 bases, V lost 1 base, and 2 bases had no gene match. The length of the CDR3 is 15 residues. CDR1 is MDHEN and CDR2 is SYDVKM in the germline V gene. CDR3: CASSLFGLAYNEQFF. CDR3 DNA sequence: TGTGCCAGCAGTTTATTTGGACTAGCCTACAATGAGCAGTTCTTC.

This rearrangement joins TRBV12-5 to TRBJ1-5; D is perhaps TRBD1 (5 bases). Germline CDR1 reads LGHNT; CDR2 reads FRNRAP. CDR3 size: 17 residues. Trimming stripped 6 bases from V and 6 bases from J, with 24 bases between. The CDR3 reads CASGPDQGRARSQPQHF. In DNA form, the CDR3 reads TGTGCTAGTGGCCCCGACCAGGGCAGGGCGAGGAGTCAGCCCCAGCATTTT.

J is TRBJ2-2 and V is TRBV29-1; 14 positions agree with TRBD2. The CDR3 runs 16 residues. Germline loops: CDR1 SQVTM, CDR2 ANQGSEA. Trimming removed 2 bases from V and 7 bases from J; junction bases left unmatched: 6. The CDR3 sequence is CSVESTSGRGFGELFF. In DNA form, the CDR3 reads TGCAGCGTTGAATCGACTAGCGGGAGGGGATTCGGGGAGCTGTTTTTT.

The V and J genes are TRBV5-1 and TRBJ2-7, with 7 bases identical to TRBD2. The CDR3 totals 16 residues. Looked up from germline, CDR1 is SGHRS and CDR2 is YFSETQ. The junction had 7 bases not matched to a gene; V was cut back by 1 base and J by 0 bases. In nucleotides, the CDR3 is TGCGCCAGCAGCTTGACCGCGGGGGTAGGCTCCTACGAGCAGTACTTC. Its translation is CASSLTAGVGSYEQYF.

DNA of the CDR3: TGCGCCAGCAGCTTAGTCCCGGGGAGCACTGAAGCTTTCTTT. Translation gives CASSLVPGSTEAFF. The chain links TRBV5-1 to TRBJ1-1, with D unresolved. Germline-derived CDR1 and CDR2 are SGHRS and YFSETQ. V was trimmed by 2 bases and J by 4 bases, leaving 12 bases between them. The length of the CDR3 is 14 residues.

This sequence joins TRBV28 and TRBJ2-1; TRBD1 aligns across 9 bases. The CDR3 consists of 14 residues. Germline trimming cut 5 bases from V and 7 bases from J; bases unmatched to any gene: 6. The germline gives CDR1 MDHEN, CDR2 SYDVKM. CDR3: CASSRGTGRNEQFF. CDR3 coding DNA: TGTGCCAGCAGTCGAGGGACAGGGAGGAATGAGCAGTTCTTC. The full variable domain, rest sourced from reference TRBV28 and TRBJ2-1, is DVKVTQSSRYLVKRTGEKVFLECVQDMDHENMFWYRQDPGLGLRLIYFSYDVKMKEKGDIPEGYSVSREKKERFSLILESASTNQTSMYLCASSRGTGRNEQFFGPGTRLTVL.

The genes are TRBV6-1 and TRBJ1-2, with a weak D call TRBD1 (6 bases). Deletions cut 7 bases from V and 8 bases from J, with 20 bases between. CDR3 length: 14 residues. CDR1 is MNHNS and CDR2 is SASEGT in the germline V gene. This chain's CDR3 is CASNQQGIGGGYTF. The DNA of the CDR3 is TGTGCCAGCAACCAACAGGGAATTGGTGGCGGCTACACCTTC.